This T cell receptor beta chain was found in a study of blood T cell repertoires in COVID-19. In the study overall: The United States, Italy and Spain were the sources of the acute and convalescent COVID-19 samples. In each case, the material was cDNA or gDNA derived from T cells, B-cell-depleted T cells, or PBMCs.

V was clipped by 4 bases and J by 11 bases, with 17 bases between them. The CDR3 length is 13 residues. Using immunoSEQ multiplex PCR, the repertoire was profiled, and TCRdb retains in-frame clones only, with some absent. The profile shows 180,000 or so clones, approximately 80% of them singletons. Sequenced material: peripheral blood. This rearrangement joins TRBV12-3 or TRBV12-4 to TRBJ1-1; D gene unclear. This TCR came from a woman between 40 and 50 years old with COVID-19, enrolled during active disease. CDR3 in DNA: TGTGCCAGCAGTTACGGGAGCAGGCGGAACGCTTTCTTT. Translating gives CASSYGSRRNAFF.